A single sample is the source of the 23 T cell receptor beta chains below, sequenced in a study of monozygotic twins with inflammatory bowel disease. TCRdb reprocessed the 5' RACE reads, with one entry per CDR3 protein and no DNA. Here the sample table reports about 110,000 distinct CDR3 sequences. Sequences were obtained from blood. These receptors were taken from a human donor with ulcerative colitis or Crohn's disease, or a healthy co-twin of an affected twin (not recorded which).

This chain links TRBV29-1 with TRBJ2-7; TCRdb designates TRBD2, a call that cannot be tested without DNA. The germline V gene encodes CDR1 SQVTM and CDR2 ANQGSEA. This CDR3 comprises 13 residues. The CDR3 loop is CSVLGPEGYEQYF.

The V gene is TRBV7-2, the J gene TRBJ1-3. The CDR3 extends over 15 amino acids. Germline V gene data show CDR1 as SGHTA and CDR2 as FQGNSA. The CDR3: CASSLSLRSGNTIYF.

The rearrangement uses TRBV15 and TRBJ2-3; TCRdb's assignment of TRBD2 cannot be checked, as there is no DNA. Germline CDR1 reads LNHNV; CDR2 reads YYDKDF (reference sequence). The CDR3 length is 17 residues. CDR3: CATSRDRGGGPADTQYF.

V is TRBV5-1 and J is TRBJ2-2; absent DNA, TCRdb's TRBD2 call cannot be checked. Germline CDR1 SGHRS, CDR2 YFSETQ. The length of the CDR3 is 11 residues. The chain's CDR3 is CASRLEGFLFF.

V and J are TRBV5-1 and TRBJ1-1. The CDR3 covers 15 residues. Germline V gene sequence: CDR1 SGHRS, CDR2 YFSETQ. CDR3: CASTEFDDWNTEAFF.

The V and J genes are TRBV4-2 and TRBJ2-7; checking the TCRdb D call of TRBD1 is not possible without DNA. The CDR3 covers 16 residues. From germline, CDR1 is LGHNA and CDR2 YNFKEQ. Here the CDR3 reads CASSQGSGERSYEQYF.

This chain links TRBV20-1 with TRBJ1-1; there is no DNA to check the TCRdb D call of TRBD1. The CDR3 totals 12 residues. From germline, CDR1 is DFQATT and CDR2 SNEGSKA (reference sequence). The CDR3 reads CSSGQGATEAFF.

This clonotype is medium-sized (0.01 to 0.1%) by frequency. The chain's CDR3 is CASSEGRGWQPQHF. The chain combines TRBV6-1 with TRBJ1-5; TCRdb designates TRBD1, a call that cannot be tested without DNA. The CDR3 spans 14 residues. CDR1 MNHNS and CDR2 SASEGT come from the germline V gene.

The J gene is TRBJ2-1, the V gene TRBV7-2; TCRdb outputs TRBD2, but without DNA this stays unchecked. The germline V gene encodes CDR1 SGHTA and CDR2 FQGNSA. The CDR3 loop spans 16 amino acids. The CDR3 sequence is CASSLRARGLADEQFF.

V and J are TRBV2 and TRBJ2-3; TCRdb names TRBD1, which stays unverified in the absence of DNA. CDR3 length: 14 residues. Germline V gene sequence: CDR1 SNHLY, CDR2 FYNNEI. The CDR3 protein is CASTRDRYTDTQYF.

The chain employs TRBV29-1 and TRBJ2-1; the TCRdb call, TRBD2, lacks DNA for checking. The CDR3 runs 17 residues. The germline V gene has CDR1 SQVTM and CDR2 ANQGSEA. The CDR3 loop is CSAAGTSGLGGYNEQFF.

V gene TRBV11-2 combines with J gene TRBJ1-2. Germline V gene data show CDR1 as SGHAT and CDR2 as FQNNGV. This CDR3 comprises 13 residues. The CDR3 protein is CASSLEGIYGYTF.

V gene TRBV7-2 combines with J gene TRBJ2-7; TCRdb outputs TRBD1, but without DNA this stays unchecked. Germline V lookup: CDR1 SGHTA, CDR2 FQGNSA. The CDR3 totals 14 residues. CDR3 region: CASSLPTEGGEQYF.

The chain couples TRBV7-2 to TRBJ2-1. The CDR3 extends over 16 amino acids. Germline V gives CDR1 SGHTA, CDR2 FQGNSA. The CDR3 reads CASSSLGQDTYNEQFF. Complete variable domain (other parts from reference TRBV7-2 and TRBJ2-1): GAGVSQSPSNKVTEKGKDVELRCDPISGHTALYWYRQSLGQGLEFLIYFQGNSAPDKSGLPSDRFSAERTGGSVSTLTIQRTQQEDSAVYLCASSSLGQDTYNEQFFGPGTRLTVL.

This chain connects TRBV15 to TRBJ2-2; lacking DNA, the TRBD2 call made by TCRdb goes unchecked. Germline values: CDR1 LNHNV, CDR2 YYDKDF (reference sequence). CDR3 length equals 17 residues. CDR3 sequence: CATSREAGTENTGELFF. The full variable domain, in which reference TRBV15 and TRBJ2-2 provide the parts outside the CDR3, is DAMVIQNPRYQVTQFGKPVTLSCSQTLNHNVMYWYQQKSSQAPKLLFHYYDKDFNNEADTPDNFQSRRPNTSFCFLDIRSPGLGDTAMYLCATSREAGTENTGELFFGEGSRLTVL.

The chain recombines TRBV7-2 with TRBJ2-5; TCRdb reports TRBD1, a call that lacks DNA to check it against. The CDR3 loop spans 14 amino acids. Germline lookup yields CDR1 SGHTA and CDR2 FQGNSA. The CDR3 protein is CASSSQGALETQYF.

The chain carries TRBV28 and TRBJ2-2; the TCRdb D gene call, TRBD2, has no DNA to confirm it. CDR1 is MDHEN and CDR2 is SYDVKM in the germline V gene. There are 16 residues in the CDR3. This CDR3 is CASSLTLAGGTGELFF.

This chain's CDR3 is CASSLGQVVVETQYF. The genes are TRBV5-6 and TRBJ2-5. This CDR3 is 15 amino acids long. Germline CDR1 reads SGHDT; CDR2 reads YYEEEE.

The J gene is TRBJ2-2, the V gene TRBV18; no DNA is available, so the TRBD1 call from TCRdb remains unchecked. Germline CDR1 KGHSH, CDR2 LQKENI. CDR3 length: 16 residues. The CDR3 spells CASSHGGMANTGELFF.

This chain's CDR3 is CASFPGGGNTDTQYF. The chain joins TRBV5-1 to TRBJ2-3; the TCRdb call, TRBD1, lacks DNA for checking. CDR1 and CDR2 from the germline V gene are SGHRS and YFSETQ. The length of the CDR3 is 15 residues. The entire variable domain, with the rest obtained from reference TRBV5-1 and TRBJ2-3, is as follows: KAGVTQTPRYLIKTRGQQVTLSCSPISGHRSVSWYQQTPGQGLQFLFEYFSETQRNKGNFPGRFSGRQFSNSRSEMNVSTLELGDSALYLCASFPGGGNTDTQYFGPGTRLTVL.

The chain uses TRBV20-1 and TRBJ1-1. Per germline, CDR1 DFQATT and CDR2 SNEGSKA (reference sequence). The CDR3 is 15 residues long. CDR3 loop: CSVTDWGRPNTEAFF.

The CDR3 loop reads CASSPTRNQPQHF. V usage is TRBV18 and J usage is TRBJ1-5. The germline V gene has CDR1 KGHSH and CDR2 LQKENI. The CDR3 loop spans 13 amino acids.

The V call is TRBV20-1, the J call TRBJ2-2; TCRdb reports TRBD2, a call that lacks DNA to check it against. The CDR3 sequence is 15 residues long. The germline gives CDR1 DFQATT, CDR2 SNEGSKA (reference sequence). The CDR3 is CSALNPSGRTGELFF.